The 22 T cell receptor beta chains below come from one sample, sequenced in a study of blood T cells in healthy people across ages. Through a sample-barcoded 5' primer and a J-beta primer mix, a second PCR was run for about 6 to 11 cycles. MiXCR was run by TCRdb on the 5' RACE reads, yielding one entry per CDR3 protein. The sample contains over a million distinct CDR3 sequences, around 25% of which appear only once. The sample was also linked to a second study, of T cells of mothers and their children.

Sequenced material: blood. The source of these receptors is a girl aged 2 to 9 in good health.

The J gene is TRBJ1-2, the V gene TRBV24-1, with a tentative D call TRBD1 (5 bases). The CDR3 has 13 amino acids. Trimming took off 3 bases at V and 5 bases at J, with 9 bases between the two ends. The germline V gene encodes CDR1 KGHDR and CDR2 SFDVKD. The CDR3 sequence is CATSDHDSYGYTF. CDR3 in DNA: TGTGCCACCAGTGATCATGACAGTTATGGCTACACCTTC.

This chain links TRBV7-3 with TRBJ2-5; 8 positions agree with TRBD1. CDR1 SGHTA and CDR2 FQGTGA come from the germline V gene. Trimming removed 4 bases from V and 5 bases from J; junction bases left unmatched: 9. CDR3 length: 15 residues. CDR3 sequence reads: CASSSTAGGKETQYF. As DNA, the CDR3 is TGTGCCAGCAGCTCGACGGCAGGGGGCAAGGAGACCCAGTACTTC.

This clonotype was counted ten times or more. The chain joins TRBV9 to TRBJ2-7, with D perhaps matching TRBD1 or TRBD2 (6 bases each). V was clipped by 2 bases and J by 0 bases, with 15 bases between them. There are 16 residues in the CDR3. Germline values: CDR1 SGDLS, CDR2 YYNGEE. The CDR3 loop reads CASSVGRGGISYEQYF. The CDR3 nucleotides are TGTGCCAGCAGCGTGGGACGAGGGGGGATCTCCTACGAGCAGTACTTC. The full variable domain, with the rest looked up from reference TRBV9 and TRBJ2-7, is DSGVTQTPKHLITATGQRVTLRCSPRSGDLSVYWYQQSLDQGLQFLIQYYNGEERAKGNILERFSAQQFPDLHSELNLSSLELGDSALYFCASSVGRGGISYEQYFGPGTRLTVT.

J is TRBJ2-5 and V is TRBV20-1; 10 nucleotides line up with TRBD2. The assigned J gene may be wrong: the sequence end matches TRBJ2-1 better. The V gene's germline CDR1 is DFQATT and CDR2 SNEGSKA (reference sequence). The CDR3 runs to 16 residues. The CDR3 DNA reads as TGCAGTGCTAGAGATCTTTTGGCTAGCGGGGGCTTTGAGCAGTTCTTC. Residues: CSARDLLASGGFEQFF.

V usage is TRBV7-9 and J usage is TRBJ2-1, with 10 bases that match TRBD2. The CDR3 spans 15 residues. The J segment lost 0 bases and the V segment lost 8 bases, leaving 4 bases of the junction unmatched. The germline gives CDR1 SEHNR, CDR2 FQNEAQ (reference sequence). CDR3 bases: TGTGCCAGCTTTCCTAGCGGGAGCTCCTACAATGAGCAGTTCTTC. It encodes CASFPSGSSYNEQFF.

A word on this clonotype: The germline gene is not matched at one end of the junction; a read error may be the cause. V usage is TRBV27 and J usage is TRBJ2-2; 9 nucleotides agree with TRBD1. CDR1 and CDR2 from the germline V gene are MNHEY and SMNVEV (reference sequence). The CDR3 covers 15 residues. CDR3 region: CASSSGQGRHGELFF. The CDR3 nucleotides read TGTGCCAGCAGTTCCGGACAGGGGAGGCACGGGGAACTGTTTTTT.

The table lists this clonotype with a few counts. The gene calls are TRBV29-1 and TRBJ2-7; 7 positions match TRBD1. The ends lost 5 bases at V and 1 base at J; junction bases unmatched: 5. From germline, CDR1 is SQVTM and CDR2 ANQGSEA. The CDR3 covers 13 residues. CDR3 in DNA: TGCAGCGTTTACAGGGGAGAGTCCTACGAGCAGTACTTC. Translation: CSVYRGESYEQYF.

This sequence joins TRBV5-1 and TRBJ2-3; TRBD2 aligns across 10 bases. Trimming cost V 3 bases and J 6 bases; bases outside gene matches: 4. From germline, CDR1 is SGHRS and CDR2 YFSETQ. The CDR3 is made up of 14 amino acids. The CDR3 spells CASSWTSGADTQYF. The CDR3 DNA reads as TGCGCCAGCAGCTGGACTAGCGGCGCCGATACGCAGTATTTT.

This chain uses TRBV11-2 with TRBJ2-5; 10 bases are shared with TRBD2. The V and J ends lost 3 bases and 4 bases, in that order; junction bases with no gene match: 14. CDR3 length equals 18 residues. Germline V lookup: CDR1 SGHAT, CDR2 FQNNGV. For the CDR3, the DNA is TGTGCCAGCAGCTTCGAAGCGGGGGGGGGTTCTAGTAGAGAGACCCAGTACTTC. This gives the protein CASSFEAGGGSSRETQYF.

The V call is TRBV20-1, the J call TRBJ2-1, with 8 bases lining up with TRBD2. Trimming took 3 bases from V and 1 from J; bases not matched to a gene: 8. From germline, CDR1 is DFQATT and CDR2 SNEGSKA (reference sequence). The CDR3 length is 16 residues. The CDR3 region has the DNA TGCAGTGCTAGTCGAACGGGAGGGCCATCCTACAATGAGCAGTTCTTC. Translating it yields CSASRTGGPSYNEQFF.

V is TRBV6-1 and J is TRBJ2-5; D possibly matches TRBD1 or TRBD2 (5 bases each). There are 16 residues in the CDR3. V was pared by 7 bases and J by 2 bases, with 20 bases between. Germline loops: CDR1 MNHNS, CDR2 SASEGT. The CDR3 DNA reads TGTGCCAGCACCTCTGGACCTGCGAGGGGACAAGAGACCCAGTACTTC. This encodes CASTSGPARGQETQYF.

This clonotype has just a few counts. This chain uses TRBV28 with TRBJ2-7, with TRBD1 matching over 12 bases. V was pared by 6 bases and J by 5 bases, with 17 bases of the junction left unmatched. Germline CDR1 and CDR2: MDHEN and SYDVKM. This CDR3 contains 18 residues. CDR3 coding DNA: TGTGCCAGCAGCACTTACCGGGGACAGGGGGCTTCGTGGGACGAGCAGTACTTC. Protein: CASSTYRGQGASWDEQYF.

This rearrangement joins TRBV7-2 to TRBJ1-4; the D is unclear. The V end was cut by 1 base, the J end by 3 bases, with 9 bases between. Germline V gene sequence: CDR1 SGHTA, CDR2 FQGNSA. This CDR3 is 15 amino acids long. Here the CDR3 DNA reads TGTGCCAGCAGCTTAGGCGTCAGCTCTAATGAAAAACTGTTTTTT. Amino acid sequence: CASSLGVSSNEKLFF.

The table lists this clonotype with many counts. The rearrangement joins TRBV18 to TRBJ2-3; D is unresolved. Germline CDR1 and CDR2: KGHSH and LQKENI. With 0 bases removed from V and 0 bases from J, the gap between germline ends came to 4 bases. The CDR3 has 14 residues. The CDR3 sequence is CASSPPDSTDTQYF. The CDR3 region has the DNA TGTGCCAGCTCACCACCCGACAGCACAGATACGCAGTATTTT.

CDR3 nucleotide sequence: TGTGCCAGCGGAACAACTCTCCGGGACAGCCTTGCAACTAATGAAAAACTGTTTTTT. This codes for CASGTTLRDSLATNEKLFF. The V gene is TRBV7-9, the J gene TRBJ1-4; 7 nucleotides line up with TRBD1. CDR1 and CDR2 (germline): SEHNR, FQNEAQ (reference sequence). J was trimmed by 0 bases and V by 8 bases; bases with no gene match: 18. CDR3 length: 19 amino acids.

In this sample, this clonotype turned up a few times. One end of the junction is discordant with germline, which a read error may explain. V is TRBV12-3 or TRBV12-4 and J is TRBJ2-5; D gene uncertain. This CDR3 has 13 amino acids. The CDR3: CASSTPGLSTEFF. Written as DNA, the CDR3 is TGTGCCAGCAGTACCCCGGGTTTGAGCACGGAGTTCTTC.

V is TRBV13 and J is TRBJ1-4; D gene unclear. CDR1 and CDR2 (germline): PRHDT, FYEKMQ (reference sequence). CDR3 size: 13 residues. The V end lost 6 bases, the J end lost 6 bases, and 11 bases lay between the germline ends. CDR3 nucleotide sequence: TGTGCCAGCAGTACTGGATCGGATGAAAAACTGTTTTTT. Translation: CASSTGSDEKLFF.

This chain joins TRBV29-1 and TRBJ1-3; unclear D gene. The germline V and J ends were trimmed by 7 bases and 9 bases, with 13 bases remaining between them. The germline V gene encodes CDR1 SQVTM and CDR2 ANQGSEA. The CDR3 consists of 11 residues. This CDR3 reads CSAQTWATIYF. CDR3 nucleotides: TGCAGCGCTCAGACATGGGCCACCATATATTTT.

This clonotype came up a few times. The germline gene is not matched at one end of the junction; a read error may be the cause. The rearrangement joins TRBV7-2 to TRBJ2-5; a possible D gene is TRBD1 (5 bases). Judging by the DNA end, TRBJ2-1 fits better; the J call may be wrong. CDR1 is SGHTA, CDR2 FQGNSA, per germline. The CDR3 loop spans 16 amino acids. CDR3 DNA: TGTGCCGGCAGCCCCACCAGGGCTAGTTCTCACAATGAGCAGTTCTTC. It translates to CAGSPTRASSHNEQFF.

The chain employs TRBV5-1 and TRBJ2-2; possibly TRBD1 or TRBD2 for D (5 bases each). This CDR3 is 16 amino acids long. CDR1 and CDR2 (germline): SGHRS, YFSETQ. V lost 0 bases, J lost 4 bases, and 13 bases lay in between. In DNA, the CDR3 is TGCGCCAGCAGCTTGGAGGGGAGCTTAAGCACCGGGGAGCTGTTTTTT. Translating it yields CASSLEGSLSTGELFF.

This clonotype was picked up a small number of times. The rearrangement links TRBV6-2 or TRBV6-3 to TRBJ1-4; 9 bases are a match to TRBD1. With 6 bases clipped from V and 13 bases from J, the junction kept 15 bases outside the gene matches. Germline CDR1 MNHEY, CDR2 SVGEGT. The CDR3 consists of 15 residues. CDR3 region: CASSPTGQGHSGLFF. CDR3 nucleotides: TGTGCCAGCAGCCCAACGGGACAGGGACACTCGGGACTGTTTTTT.

The V and J genes are TRBV11-2 and TRBJ2-5; D is undetermined. The closer fit of TRBJ2-7 to the DNA end suggests the J call may be wrong. Germline CDR1 is SGHAT and CDR2 is FQNNGV. The CDR3 runs to 14 residues. CDR3 DNA: TGTGCCAGCAGCTTAGATCCTAGCTCCTACGAGCAGTACTTC. Its translation: CASSLDPSSYEQYF.